This T cell receptor (beta chain) was retrieved from a study of control samples from healthy donors and cancer patients. Only in-frame clones appear in the TCRdb table, and some are missing; sequencing was by immunoSEQ multiplex PCR. The table shows around 130,000 clones, with approximately 91% occurring only once. This CDR3 comprises 13 residues. Trimming left V 6 bases short and J 11 bases short, with 16 bases between. CDR1 KGHDR and CDR2 SFDVKD come from the germline V gene. This TCR derives from a man in his fifties in good health. This chain uses TRBV24-1 with TRBJ2-1; tentatively, D is TRBD1 (6 bases). The specimen sequenced was blood. CDR3 sequence: CATSTRTEFQQFF. In DNA form, the CDR3 reads TGTGCCACCAGTACCCGGACAGAGTTTCAGCAGTTCTTC.